This is a list of T cell receptor beta chains from one sample in a study of cytomegalovirus exposure and HLA in healthy donors. Using immunoSEQ multiplex PCR, the repertoire was profiled, and TCRdb retains in-frame clones only, with some absent. The sample holds about 180,000 clones, around 70% seen once. Sequenced material: PBMCs. The receptors come from a male donor in good health and CMV-seronegative. Each CDR3 is given with its conserved first and last residue. The D gene is left open where the match is weak. Clone size is given for some rows only: seen once, a few or many times, or a class if the clone is expanded.

J: TRBJ2-3; size: .; V: TRBV10-3; D: .; DNA: TGTGCCATCTCAGAGGGGGTGACCAGAGGGGATACGCAGTATTTT; CDR3: CAISEGVTRGDTQYF
J: TRBJ2-7; size: .; V: TRBV4-2; D: TRBD1; DNA: TGTGCCAGCAGCCAAAGGGGACAGGGCTATAGCGAGCAGTACTTC; CDR3: CASSQRGQGYSEQYF
J: TRBJ1-2; size: .; V: TRBV6-5; D: .; DNA: TGTGCCAGCAGTGGGGGACTCTATGGCTACACCTTC; CDR3: CASSGGLYGYTF
J: TRBJ2-3; size: .; V: TRBV7-9; D: .; DNA: TGTGCCAGCAGCTTAGATAGAGATACGCAGTATTTT; CDR3: CASSLDRDTQYF
J: TRBJ1-5; size: few; V: TRBV6-1; D: TRBD1; DNA: TGTGCCAGCAGTGAAGCGGGGACAGTAAGCAATCAGCCCCAGCATTTT; CDR3: CASSEAGTVSNQPQHF
J: TRBJ1-4; size: .; V: TRBV9; D: .; DNA: TGTGCCAGCAGCGTAACCTCAGGGGCCGGTGAAAAACTGTTTTTT; CDR3: CASSVTSGAGEKLFF
J: TRBJ2-1; size: .; V: TRBV7-3; D: TRBD2; DNA: TGTGCCAGCATCCTAACCGGGACTAGCTCCTACAATGAGCAGTTCTTC; CDR3: CASILTGTSSYNEQFF
J: TRBJ2-7; size: .; V: TRBV2; D: .; DNA: TGTGCCAGCAGTACGGGCTACGAGCAGTACTTC; CDR3: CASSTGYEQYF
J: TRBJ2-1; size: .; V: TRBV15; D: .; DNA: TGTGCCACCAAAGCGGTTCCCTACAATGAGCAGTTCTTC; CDR3: CATKAVPYNEQFF
J: TRBJ1-5; size: .; V: TRBV4-2; D: TRBD1; DNA: TGTGCCAGCAGCCAAGATGCACAGGGGGCAAGTCAGCCCCAGCATTTT; CDR3: CASSQDAQGASQPQHF
J: TRBJ1-5; size: few; V: TRBV5-8; D: TRBD1; DNA: TGTGCCAGCAGCTTGATGGACAGGAATCAGCCCCAGCATTTT; CDR3: CASSLMDRNQPQHF
J: TRBJ2-1; size: .; V: TRBV15; D: .; DNA: TGTGCCACCAGCAGAGATTCAGGGGTGTTTGAGCAGTTCTTC; CDR3: CATSRDSGVFEQFF
J: TRBJ2-7; size: .; V: TRBV30; D: .; DNA: TGTGCCTGGAGTTACCTGACTAGCTACGAGCAGTACTTC; CDR3: CAWSYLTSYEQYF
J: TRBJ1-6; size: .; V: TRBV30; D: TRBD1; DNA: TGTGCCTGGAGTGGGCCGGGACAGGGGTCTTCACCCCTCCACTTT; CDR3: CAWSGPGQGSSPLHF
J: TRBJ2-1; size: few; V: TRBV9; D: .; DNA: TGTGCCAGCAGCGCCTCCGACTCAAAAGTACTAGGGGAGCAGTTCTTC; CDR3: CASSASDSKVLGEQFF
J: TRBJ2-4; size: .; V: TRBV7-9; D: TRBD1; DNA: TGTTCCAGCAGCCCACTCGCGGGACAGGGGGACATTCAGTACTTC; CDR3: CSSSPLAGQGDIQYF
J: TRBJ2-7; size: .; V: TRBV5-1; D: .; DNA: TGCGCCAGCAGCTTGTCCAGGACAAAGACATACGAGCAGTACTTC; CDR3: CASSLSRTKTYEQYF
J: TRBJ1-5; size: .; V: TRBV11-3; D: .; DNA: TGTGCCAGCAGCTTATGTCGGGTGCGGCAGCCCCAGCATTTT; CDR3: CASSLCRVRQPQHF
J: TRBJ2-7; size: .; V: TRBV28; D: .; DNA: TGTGCCAGCAGTCCTCATCTGACAGCTGAGCAGTACTTC; CDR3: CASSPHLTAEQYF
J: TRBJ1-5; size: .; V: TRBV10-2; D: .; DNA: TGCGCCAGCAGTGGGCAGGGTAGCAATCAGCCCCAGCATTTT; CDR3: CASSGQGSNQPQHF
J: TRBJ2-3; size: .; V: TRBV19; D: TRBD2; DNA: TGTGCCAGTAGTATCAAATTGACTAGCGGAGTCCGCACAGATACGCAGTATTTT; CDR3: CASSIKLTSGVRTDTQYF
J: TRBJ2-7; size: .; V: TRBV28; D: TRBD1; DNA: TGTGCCAGCAGCCCTGACAGGGGGCCCCCGAGGGAGCAGTACTTC; CDR3: CASSPDRGPPREQYF
J: TRBJ2-3; size: .; V: TRBV29-1; D: TRBD1; DNA: TGCAGCGTGAGACAGGGGGCGAGCACAGATACGCAGTATTTT; CDR3: CSVRQGASTDTQYF
J: TRBJ2-7; size: .; V: TRBV27; D: TRBD2; DNA: TGTGCCAGCAGGATGCTTGGGGCTAGCGGGAGATCAGGCTCGGGGGAGCAGTACTTC; CDR3: CASRMLGASGRSGSGEQYF
J: TRBJ2-1; size: .; V: TRBV12-5; D: .; DNA: TGTGCTAGTGGTTTGGTACCGGGGCCAGGGGTTGGGAATGAGCAGTTCTTC; CDR3: CASGLVPGPGVGNEQFF
J: TRBJ1-6; size: .; V: TRBV6-5; D: TRBD1; DNA: TGTGCCAGCCACAACTCCGGGACAGGAAATTCACCCCTCCACTTT; CDR3: CASHNSGTGNSPLHF
J: TRBJ2-5; size: .; V: TRBV2; D: TRBD2; DNA: TGTGCCAGCAGTTCTAGCGGGGAGACCCAGTACTTC; CDR3: CASSSSGETQYF
J: TRBJ1-6; size: few; V: TRBV5-1; D: .; DNA: TGCGCCAGCAGCACTGACAGTTCGGGTTCACCCCTCCACTTT; CDR3: CASSTDSSGSPLHF